The next 14 T cell receptor beta chains were all read from a single sample in a study of blood T cell repertoires in COVID-19. Sequencing used immunoSEQ multiplex PCR; TCRdb keeps in-frame clones, though not all of them. This table has roughly 150,000 clones, 88% appearing once. The sequenced material came from peripheral blood. All receptors derive from a human donor in a cohort sampled during active COVID-19.

CDR3 protein: CASSHRYYEQYF. Here the CDR3 DNA reads TGTGCCAGCAGCCACAGGTACTACGAGCAGTACTTC. The chain uses TRBV6-2 or TRBV6-3 and TRBJ2-7; TRBD1 is a possible D gene (5 bases). The V gene lost 6 bases and the J gene lost 3 bases, with 9 bases spanning the gap. The CDR3 covers 12 residues. Germline values: CDR1 MNHEY, CDR2 SVGEGT.

Comments on this clone: Other nucleotide sequences from this sample produce the same CDR3. This sequence joins TRBV7-9 and TRBJ1-5, with D possibly matching TRBD1 (5 bases). The CDR3 is 14 amino acids. The germline V gene encodes CDR1 SEHNR and CDR2 FQNEAQ (reference sequence). V dropped 5 bases and J dropped 1 base, with 9 bases sitting between them. The CDR3 DNA reads as TGTGCCAGCAGCCCCCAGGGCAGCAATCAGCCCCAGCATTTT. Translation: CASSPQGSNQPQHF.

The gene calls are TRBV6-4 and TRBJ2-4; 7 nucleotides match TRBD1. V lost 7 bases and J lost 0; bases outside the gene matches: 18. CDR3 size: 19 residues. CDR1 and CDR2 (germline): MRHNA, SNTAGT. The CDR3 coding sequence is TGTGCCAGCAAGGGACAGAGGACTCACCCGAATCTAGCCAAAAACATTCAGTACTTC. It translates to CASKGQRTHPNLAKNIQYF.

This clone is a singleton in its sample. The chain has TRBV5-1 and TRBJ2-3; 13 bases are shared with TRBD2. CDR3 size: 17 residues. V shed 0 bases, J shed 2 bases, and the junction held 3 bases outside the gene matches. Germline-derived CDR1 and CDR2 are SGHRS and YFSETQ. The CDR3 DNA is TGCGCCAGCAGCTTGGGGGGACTAGCGGGGCCCACAGATACGCAGTATTTT. This gives the protein CASSLGGLAGPTDTQYF.

This clone was seen just once. This chain joins TRBV27 and TRBJ1-4, with 9 bases matching TRBD1. CDR1 and CDR2 from the germline V gene are MNHEY and SMNVEV (reference sequence). The CDR3 length is 15 residues. V dropped 0 bases and J dropped 8; count of bases not matched to a gene: 4. CDR3 sequence reads: CASSLSGQGREKLFF. Written as DNA, the CDR3 is TGTGCCAGCAGTTTATCGGGACAGGGACGGGAAAAACTGTTTTTT.

The sample holds a few counts of this clone. The rearrangement links TRBV7-8 to TRBJ1-2, with D unclear. Germline CDR1 and CDR2: SGHVS and FQNEAQ. CDR3 length: 16 residues. Trimming stripped 5 bases from V and 3 bases from J, with 19 bases between. The CDR3 nucleotides are TGTGCCAGCAGCCCTCGACTAGAGGGAGAATACTATGGCTACACCTTC. Translated, it gives CASSPRLEGEYYGYTF.

V gene TRBV19 combines with J gene TRBJ2-2; the D gene is possibly TRBD2 (6 bases). Trimming stripped 3 bases from V and 7 bases from J, with 15 bases between. The CDR3 is 15 residues long. Germline V gene data show CDR1 as LNHDA and CDR2 as SQIVND (reference sequence). CDR3 sequence reads: CASSINPAGSGELFF. Written as DNA, the CDR3 is TGTGCCAGTAGTATTAATCCGGCGGGGAGCGGGGAGCTGTTTTTT.

V and J are TRBV6-5 and TRBJ1-3; TRBD1 aligns across 9 bases. Losses at the gene ends were 6 bases for V and 4 bases for J; bases not matched to a gene: 7. This CDR3 contains 15 residues. Germline-derived CDR1 and CDR2 are MNHEY and SVGAGI. CDR3 DNA sequence: TGTGCCAGCAGCACTCAGGACAGGGGCGGAAACACCATATATTTT. Amino acid sequence: CASSTQDRGGNTIYF.

The rearrangement links TRBV4-2 to TRBJ2-3, with 7 bases matching TRBD1. CDR1 LGHNA and CDR2 YNFKEQ come from the germline V gene. The V and J ends lost 4 bases and 0 bases, in that order; junction bases with no gene match: 7. The CDR3 spans 16 residues. CDR3 nucleotides: TGTGCCAGCAGCCCCCGACAGGGTCGCAGCACAGATACGCAGTATTTT. Translation: CASSPRQGRSTDTQYF.

This rearrangement joins TRBV12-5 to TRBJ2-7; 9 bases align to TRBD1. Trimming removed 3 bases from V and 4 bases from J; junction bases left unmatched: 1. Germline CDR1 and CDR2: LGHNT and FRNRAP. CDR3 size: 13 residues. CDR3 nucleotides: TGTGCTAGTGGTTTAGGGACAGGGTACGAGCAGTACTTC. Translation: CASGLGTGYEQYF.

The sample holds a few counts of this clone. The chain combines TRBV3-1 (or the pseudogene TRBV3-2) with TRBJ2-7, with 8 nucleotides matching TRBD1. The CDR3 covers 16 residues. Germline trimming cut 1 base from V and 5 bases from J; bases unmatched to any gene: 10. Germline loops: CDR1 LGHDT, CDR2 YNNKEL (reference sequence). Here the CDR3 DNA reads TGTGCCAGCAGCCAAGTTGCCCGGCAGGGGGCCAACGAGCAGTACTTC. As protein: CASSQVARQGANEQYF.

The CDR3 nucleotides read TGCGCCAGCAGCTTGACAGCTGGGGCCAACGTCCTGACTTTC. Translating it yields CASSLTAGANVLTF. The chain is built from TRBV5-1 and TRBJ2-6; D is uncertain. The CDR3 has 14 amino acids. Trimming took off 1 base at V and 2 bases at J, with 4 bases between the two ends. Germline V gene sequence: CDR1 SGHRS, CDR2 YFSETQ.

The CDR3 protein is CASDDSSYNEQFF. The CDR3 DNA reads TGTGCCAGTGACGACAGCTCCTACAATGAGCAGTTCTTC. V gene TRBV2 combines with J gene TRBJ2-1; maybe TRBD1 (5 bases). Looked up from germline, CDR1 is SNHLY and CDR2 is FYNNEI. The V end lost 9 bases, the J end lost 0 bases, and 9 bases lay between the germline ends. This CDR3 is built from 13 residues.

V is TRBV7-2 and J is TRBJ2-3, with 13 bases aligning to TRBD2. CDR1 and CDR2 (germline): SGHTA, FQGNSA. After removal of 9 bases from V and 3 bases from J, the junction contained 9 bases not matched to a gene. The CDR3 spans 16 residues. Here the CDR3 reads CASQGTSGVGTDTQYF. The DNA of the CDR3 is TGTGCCAGTCAGGGGACTAGCGGGGTCGGAACAGATACGCAGTATTTT.